The present T cell receptor beta chain was sequenced within a study of response to subunit inactivated influenza vaccine. This clonotype was seen only a few times. Per the germline V gene, CDR1 is MNHNS and CDR2 is SASEGT. Trimming pared 10 bases from V and 1 base from J, leaving 13 bases between. This CDR3 contains 13 residues. Via MiXCR, TCRdb re-called the RT-PCR reads, giving one row per CDR3 protein. In the table there are 500,000 to 700,000 distinct CDR3 sequences, roughly 25% of which are singletons. The same sample was also studied in work on T cells expressing NK-cell markers. In that study: As the method of synthesis, 5'RACE template switching with UMIs yielded TCR beta cDNA. HCMV seropositivity marked most of the eight sequenced donors; one was seronegative. Dominance of the CD3+CD56-NKG2C+ fraction by these clonotypes also held in a handful of donors. HCMV specificity was not established for the expanded NKG2C+ T cell clones.

Sequenced material: CD4+ T cells sorted from PBMCs, taken less than 13 days after vaccination. The gene calls are TRBV6-1 and TRBJ1-1; D remains unclear. This TCR was recovered from a man in his fifties who received an inactivated influenza vaccine. The CDR3 spells CATSLKGNTEAFF. As DNA, the CDR3 is TGTGCCACCAGCCTGAAAGGGAACACTGAAGCTTTCTTT.